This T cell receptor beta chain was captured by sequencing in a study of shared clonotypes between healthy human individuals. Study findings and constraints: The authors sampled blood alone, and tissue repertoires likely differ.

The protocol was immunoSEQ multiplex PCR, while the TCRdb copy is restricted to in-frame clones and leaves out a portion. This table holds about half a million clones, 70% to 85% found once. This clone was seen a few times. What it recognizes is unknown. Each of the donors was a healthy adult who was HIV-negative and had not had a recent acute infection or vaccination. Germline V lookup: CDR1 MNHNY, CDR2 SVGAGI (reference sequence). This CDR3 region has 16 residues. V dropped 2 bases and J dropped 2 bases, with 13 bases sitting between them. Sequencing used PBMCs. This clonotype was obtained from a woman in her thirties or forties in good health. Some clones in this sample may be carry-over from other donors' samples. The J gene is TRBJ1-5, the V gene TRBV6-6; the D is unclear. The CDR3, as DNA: TGTGCCAGCAGTTACGGGTTAGGCCAGGGCAATCAGCCCCAGCATTTT. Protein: CASSYGLGQGNQPQHF.